This passage covers 22 T cell receptor beta chains from one sample sequenced in a study of T cells in Graves' hyperthyroidism and ophthalmopathy. Template material for amplifying TCR beta CDR3 regions consisted of RNA transcripts. TCR CDR3 underwent first-round RT-PCR with the HTBI primer set. Using its own MiXCR run on the multiplex PCR reads, TCRdb lists one record per CDR3 protein. This table holds about 700,000 distinct CDR3 sequences, around 15% found once. What was sequenced was blood. Receptors originate from a woman under 30 with Graves' hyperthyroidism.

The chain combines TRBV20-1 with TRBJ2-2, with no clear D. The CDR3 sequence is 16 residues long. V dropped 0 bases and J dropped 1 base, with 12 bases sitting between them. The germline V gene encodes CDR1 DFQATT and CDR2 SNEGSKA (reference sequence). In nucleotides, the CDR3 is TGCAGTGCTAGAGATTTCCGAAGAGGGAACACCGGGGAGCTGTTTTTT. It specifies CSARDFRRGNTGELFF.

This clonotype showed up many times. CDR3 nucleotide sequence: TGTGCCAGCAGCAATAGAGATACGCAGTATTTT. Translation: CASSNRDTQYF. The chain is built from TRBV7-9 and TRBJ2-3; D remains ambiguous. Between the trimmed V and J ends, which lost 5 bases and 5 bases, there was a span of 5 bases. Germline values: CDR1 SEHNR, CDR2 FQNEAQ (reference sequence). The CDR3 has 11 amino acids.

DNA for the CDR3: TGTGCCAGCAGTCTTGCGGGAGGGTGGTACGAGCAGTACTTC. Its translation: CASSLAGGWYEQYF. The rearrangement links TRBV12-3 or TRBV12-4 to TRBJ2-7; 9 bases agree with TRBD2. V was pared by 5 bases and J by 4 bases, with 6 bases of the junction left unmatched. The CDR3 is 14 amino acids.

This clonotype has just a few counts. The rearrangement joins TRBV5-8 to TRBJ2-4; D is perhaps TRBD1 or TRBD2 (5 bases each). CDR1 is SGHTS, CDR2 YDEGEE, per germline. Trimming removed 2 bases at V and 6 bases at J, with 12 bases between. CDR3 length: 14 amino acids. CDR3 amino acids: CASSFQGPGNIQYF. For the CDR3, the DNA is TGTGCCAGCAGCTTCCAGGGACCTGGAAACATTCAGTACTTC.

The chain uses TRBV19 and TRBJ2-5, with 7 positions matching TRBD2. The V gene end was trimmed by 5 bases and the J gene end by 2 bases; junction bases not matched to a gene: 8. CDR3 length equals 15 residues. Germline V gene lookup returns CDR1 LNHDA and CDR2 SQIVND (reference sequence). This chain's CDR3 is CASSGVTGGQETQYF. Written as DNA, the CDR3 is TGTGCCAGTAGTGGGGTGACGGGGGGTCAAGAGACCCAGTACTTC.

For this clonotype: A read error may account for a junction end that differs from germline. The V call is TRBV3-1, the J call TRBJ1-4; D is unclear. Per germline, CDR1 LGHDT and CDR2 YNNKEL (reference sequence). The CDR3 spans 16 residues. CDR3 nucleotide sequence: TGTGCTAGCAGCCCGACAAGCGGTCACTATAATGAAAAACTGTTTTTT. It is translated as CASSPTSGHYNEKLFF.

In this sample, this clonotype turned up many times. V gene TRBV7-9 combines with J gene TRBJ2-7; TRBD2 aligns across 14 bases. Looked up from germline, CDR1 is SEHNR and CDR2 is FQNEAQ (reference sequence). This CDR3 region has 17 residues. The V and J ends lost 0 bases and 5 bases, in that order; junction bases with no gene match: 6. The chain's CDR3 is CASSLAGTSGRDNEQYF. CDR3 nucleotides: TGTGCCAGCAGCTTAGCGGGGACTAGCGGGAGAGACAACGAGCAGTACTTC. The full variable domain, with the rest looked up from reference TRBV7-9 and TRBJ2-7, is DTGVSQNPRHKITKRGQNVTFRCDPISEHNRLYWYRQTLGQGPEFLTYFQNEAQLEKSRLLSDRFSAERPKGSFSTLEIQRTEQGDSAMYLCASSLAGTSGRDNEQYFGPGTRLTVT.

This clonotype was recorded only once. This chain joins TRBV4-3 and TRBJ2-3; D may be TRBD2 (6 bases). Trimming took 4 bases from V and 3 from J, leaving 14 bases between them. The germline V gene encodes CDR1 LGHNA and CDR2 YSLEER. CDR3 length equals 15 residues. The CDR3 DNA is TGCGCCAGCAGCCTCGGGACTGGTAAGACAGATACGCAGTATTTT. The encoded protein is CASSLGTGKTDTQYF.

This clonotype was recorded at least ten times. CDR3 region: CASSLHLVSYNEQFF. CDR3 sequence (DNA): TGTGCCAGCAGCTTACATTTGGTCTCCTACAATGAGCAGTTCTTC. The chain carries TRBV13 and TRBJ2-1; D not certain. Trimming took off 2 bases at V and 0 bases at J, with 8 bases between the two ends. The CDR3 is made up of 15 amino acids. In germline, CDR1 is PRHDT, CDR2 FYEKMQ (reference sequence).

The CDR3 protein is CASTKTGSGRAQYF. CDR3 nucleotides: TGTGCCAGTACGAAGACGGGTTCGGGTCGCGCGCAGTATTTT. The V call is TRBV19, the J call TRBJ2-3, with unresolved D. CDR3 length equals 14 residues. V shed 7 bases and J shed 10 bases, with 21 bases lying between them. The germline CDR1 and CDR2 sequences are LNHDA and SQIVND (reference sequence).

This clonotype occurred many times. The chain is built from TRBV2 and TRBJ2-3; possibly TRBD2 for D (5 bases). The V and J ends lost 0 bases and 4 bases respectively, with 14 bases between them. The CDR3 contains 16 residues. The V gene's germline CDR1 is SNHLY and CDR2 FYNNEI. CDR3 protein: CASSEANAYGADTQYF. Written as DNA, the CDR3 is TGTGCCAGCAGTGAAGCGAACGCATACGGGGCAGATACGCAGTATTTT.

The V call is TRBV6-1, the J call TRBJ2-1; TRBD2 aligns across 12 bases. This CDR3 contains 13 residues. Germline V gives CDR1 MNHNS, CDR2 SASEGT. V lost 7 bases, J lost 6 bases, and 1 base stayed unmatched. The CDR3 DNA reads as TGTGCCAGCACTAGCGGGAGGGCCAATGAGCAGTTCTTC. It specifies CASTSGRANEQFF.

At least ten counts were recorded for this clonotype. The V call is TRBV20-1, the J call TRBJ2-1; 11 nucleotides agree with TRBD2. CDR1 and CDR2 from the germline V gene are DFQATT and SNEGSKA (reference sequence). The CDR3 spans 18 residues. Germline trimming cut 0 bases from V and 6 bases from J; bases unmatched to any gene: 13. The CDR3 reads CSAREGGRLAGGPNEQFF. Here the CDR3 DNA reads TGCAGTGCTAGAGAGGGCGGAAGGTTAGCGGGAGGGCCCAATGAGCAGTTCTTC.

CDR3 in DNA: TGTGCCAGCAGTCTTTCGACGGACACCATATATTTT. Its translation is CASSLSTDTIYF. V usage is TRBV11-3 and J usage is TRBJ1-3; D not resolved. The germline gives CDR1 SGHNT, CDR2 YENEEA. There are 12 residues in the CDR3. The ends were cut back, 6 bases at V and 8 bases at J, with 11 bases in the middle.

In its sample, this clonotype was seen a few times. This chain joins TRBV6-2 or TRBV6-3 and TRBJ2-3; 15 bases match TRBD2. Germline loops: CDR1 MNHEY, CDR2 SVGEGT. The length of the CDR3 is 16 residues. V was pared by 5 bases and J by 2 bases, with 2 bases of the junction left unmatched. CDR3 nucleotide sequence: TGTGCCAGCAGTGGACTAGCGGGAGGGATCACAGATACGCAGTATTTT. Its translation is CASSGLAGGITDTQYF.

This chain joins TRBV28 and TRBJ2-7, with TRBD2 matching 10 bases. CDR1 is MDHEN and CDR2 is SYDVKM in the germline V gene. The V gene end was trimmed by 7 bases and the J gene end by 4 bases; junction bases not matched to a gene: 13. The CDR3 has 16 residues. CDR3 sequence (DNA): TGTGCCAGCACCGTTGGGCTAGCGGGAGTAGTTTACGAGCAGTACTTC. This encodes CASTVGLAGVVYEQYF.

This clonotype was detected many times. This chain joins TRBV7-9 and TRBJ2-3, with D possibly being TRBD1 (6 bases). The CDR3 has 15 amino acids. The V and J ends lost 5 bases and 4 bases respectively, with 16 bases between them. CDR1 and CDR2 from the germline V gene are SEHNR and FQNEAQ (reference sequence). This CDR3 reads CASSRSRSGADTQYF. In DNA, the CDR3 is TGTGCCAGCAGCCGAAGTAGGTCAGGGGCAGATACGCAGTATTTT. The full variable domain, in which reference TRBV7-9 and TRBJ2-3 provide the parts outside the CDR3, is DTGVSQNPRHKITKRGQNVTFRCDPISEHNRLYWYRQTLGQGPEFLTYFQNEAQLEKSRLLSDRFSAERPKGSFSTLEIQRTEQGDSAMYLCASSRSRSGADTQYFGPGTRLTVL.

This clonotype was counted between two and nine times. The V and J genes are TRBV19 and TRBJ2-2; 7 positions agree with TRBD1. Germline assignment: CDR1 LNHDA and CDR2 SQIVND (reference sequence). The CDR3 runs to 16 residues. V lost 1 base and J lost 0; bases outside the gene matches: 2. CDR3: CASSIVRGPNTGELFF. For the CDR3, the DNA is TGTGCCAGTAGTATAGTTAGGGGGCCGAACACCGGGGAGCTGTTTTTT.

The chain links TRBV16 to TRBJ1-1; TRBD1 agrees at 7 bases. Germline V lookup: CDR1 KGHSY, CDR2 FQNENV. V trimming: 7 bases; J trimming: 1 base; junction bases outside the gene matches: 6. The CDR3 extends over 14 amino acids. In nucleotides, the CDR3 is TGTGCCAGCATAAACAACAGGGGGAACACTGAAGCTTTCTTT. It specifies CASINNRGNTEAFF.

This chain links TRBV2 with TRBJ2-3; D might be TRBD1 (8 bases). Per the germline V gene, CDR1 is SNHLY and CDR2 is FYNNEI. Trimming cost V 0 bases and J 2 bases, with 27 bases left between them. There are 21 residues in the CDR3. CDR3 sequence: CASSEATGERRLAVNTDTQYF. The CDR3 DNA sequence: TGTGCCAGCAGTGAAGCGACAGGGGAGCGGCGGCTAGCGGTAAACACAGATACGCAGTATTTT.

This clonotype was seen only a few times. The rearrangement links TRBV5-1 to TRBJ2-1, with 7 bases fitting TRBD1. CDR3 size: 13 residues. The V gene's germline CDR1 is SGHRS and CDR2 YFSETQ. V dropped 2 bases and J dropped 9; count of bases not matched to a gene: 5. CDR3 protein: CASSFQGGGEQFF. CDR3 DNA sequence: TGCGCCAGCAGCTTCCAAGGGGGCGGTGAGCAGTTCTTC.

About this clonotype itself: This clone may be a read error of a much larger clone one base away. This chain connects TRBV7-9 to TRBJ2-3; D ambiguous. V lost 5 bases and J lost 4, with 16 bases in between. Germline CDR1 is SEHNR and CDR2 is FQNEAQ (reference sequence). The CDR3 runs 15 residues. CDR3 sequence (DNA): TGTGCCAGCAGCCTCATTGGGTCTAGGGCAGATACGCAGTATTTT. Amino acid sequence: CASSLIGSRADTQYF.